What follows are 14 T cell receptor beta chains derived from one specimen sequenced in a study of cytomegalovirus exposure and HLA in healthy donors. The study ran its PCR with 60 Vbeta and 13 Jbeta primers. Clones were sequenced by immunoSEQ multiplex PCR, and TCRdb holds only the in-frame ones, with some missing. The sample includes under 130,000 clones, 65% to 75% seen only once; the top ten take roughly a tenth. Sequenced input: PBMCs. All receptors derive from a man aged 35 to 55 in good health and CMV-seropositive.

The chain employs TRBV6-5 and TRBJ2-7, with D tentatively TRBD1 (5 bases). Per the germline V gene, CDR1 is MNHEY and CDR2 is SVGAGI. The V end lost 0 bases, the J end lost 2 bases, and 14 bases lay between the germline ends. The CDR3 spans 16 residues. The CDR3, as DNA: TGTGCCAGCAGTTACTCGTCATCAGGGTCAGCCTACGAGCAGTACTTC. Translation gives CASSYSSSGSAYEQYF.

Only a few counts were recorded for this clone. For the CDR3, the DNA is TGTGCCAGCAGCTCAATGACAGGGCAGAACACTGAAGCTTTCTTT. Its protein is CASSSMTGQNTEAFF. The chain recombines TRBV7-6 with TRBJ1-1; 7 nucleotides align to TRBD1. CDR3 length equals 15 residues. The V and J ends lost 4 bases and 1 base, in that order; junction bases with no gene match: 6. Germline loops: CDR1 SGHVS, CDR2 FNYEAQ.

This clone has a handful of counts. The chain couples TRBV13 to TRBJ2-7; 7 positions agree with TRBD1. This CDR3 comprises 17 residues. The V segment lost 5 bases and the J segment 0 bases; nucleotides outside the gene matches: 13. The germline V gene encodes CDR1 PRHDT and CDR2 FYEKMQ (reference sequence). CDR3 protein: CASSPGTDLESSYEQYF. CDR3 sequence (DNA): TGTGCCAGCAGCCCCGGGACAGATCTTGAGAGCTCCTACGAGCAGTACTTC.

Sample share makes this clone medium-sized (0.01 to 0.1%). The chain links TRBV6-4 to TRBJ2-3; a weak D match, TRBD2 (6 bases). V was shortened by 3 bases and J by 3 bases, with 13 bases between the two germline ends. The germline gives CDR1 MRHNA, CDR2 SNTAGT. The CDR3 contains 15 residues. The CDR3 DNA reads TGTGCCAGCAGTGAGGAGGGAGAGGGGACAGATACGCAGTATTTT. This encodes CASSEEGEGTDTQYF.

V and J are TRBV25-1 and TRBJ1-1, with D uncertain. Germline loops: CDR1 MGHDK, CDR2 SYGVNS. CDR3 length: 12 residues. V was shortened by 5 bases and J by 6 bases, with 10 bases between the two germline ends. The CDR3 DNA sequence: TGTGCCAGCAGTCGAGGAAGTCCTGAAGCTTTCTTT. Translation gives CASSRGSPEAFF.

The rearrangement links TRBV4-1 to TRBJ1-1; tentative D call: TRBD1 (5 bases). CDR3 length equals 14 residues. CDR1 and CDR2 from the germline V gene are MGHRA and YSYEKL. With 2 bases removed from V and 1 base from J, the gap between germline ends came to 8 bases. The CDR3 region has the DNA TGCGCCAGCAGCCAATACGACAGGAACACTGAAGCTTTCTTT. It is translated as CASSQYDRNTEAFF.

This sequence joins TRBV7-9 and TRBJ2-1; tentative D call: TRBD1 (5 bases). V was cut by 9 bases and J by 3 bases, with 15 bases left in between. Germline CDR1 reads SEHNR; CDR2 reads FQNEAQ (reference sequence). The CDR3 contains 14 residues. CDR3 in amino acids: CASGGRESYNEQFF. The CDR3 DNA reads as TGTGCCAGTGGCGGCAGGGAAAGCTACAATGAGCAGTTCTTC.

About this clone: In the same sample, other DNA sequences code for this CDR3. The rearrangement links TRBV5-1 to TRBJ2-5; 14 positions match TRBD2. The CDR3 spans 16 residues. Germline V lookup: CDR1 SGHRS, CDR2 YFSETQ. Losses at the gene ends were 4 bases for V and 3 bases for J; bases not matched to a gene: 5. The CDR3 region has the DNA TGCGCCAGCAGCCGGGGACTAGCGGGGGTTGAAGAGACCCAGTACTTC. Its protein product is CASSRGLAGVEETQYF. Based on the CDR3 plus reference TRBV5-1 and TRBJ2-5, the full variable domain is KAGVTQTPRYLIKTRGQQVTLSCSPISGHRSVSWYQQTPGQGLQFLFEYFSETQRNKGNFPGRFSGRQFSNSRSEMNVSTLELGDSALYLCASSRGLAGVEETQYFGPGTRLLVL.

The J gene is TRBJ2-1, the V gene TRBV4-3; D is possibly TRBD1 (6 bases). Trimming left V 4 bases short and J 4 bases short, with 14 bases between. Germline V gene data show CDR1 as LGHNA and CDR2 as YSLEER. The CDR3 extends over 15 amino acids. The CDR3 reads CASSPQGISYNEQFF. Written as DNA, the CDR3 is TGCGCCAGCAGCCCTCAGGGGATTTCGTACAATGAGCAGTTCTTC.

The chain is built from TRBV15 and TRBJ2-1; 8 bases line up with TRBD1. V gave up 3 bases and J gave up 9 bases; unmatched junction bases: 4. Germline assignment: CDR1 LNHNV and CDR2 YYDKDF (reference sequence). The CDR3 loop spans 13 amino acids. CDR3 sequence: CATSRGQVSEQFF. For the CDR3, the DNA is TGTGCCACCAGCAGGGGACAGGTATCTGAGCAGTTCTTC.

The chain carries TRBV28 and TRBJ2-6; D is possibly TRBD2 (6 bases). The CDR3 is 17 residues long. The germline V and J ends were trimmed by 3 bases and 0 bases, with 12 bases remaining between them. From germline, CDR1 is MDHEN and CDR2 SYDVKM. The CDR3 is CASSLTRNPSGANVLTF. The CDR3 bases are TGTGCCAGCAGTTTGACTAGGAACCCCTCTGGGGCCAACGTCCTGACTTTC.

CDR3 bases: TGTGCCAGCAGCTTGGTATCCACTCTGAATGAAAAACTGTTTTTT. This sequence encodes CASSLVSTLNEKLFF. The chain employs TRBV7-6 and TRBJ1-4; no definite D call. This CDR3 spans 15 amino acids. The ends were cut back, 3 bases at V and 5 bases at J, with 13 bases in the middle. CDR1 is SGHVS and CDR2 is FNYEAQ in the germline V gene.

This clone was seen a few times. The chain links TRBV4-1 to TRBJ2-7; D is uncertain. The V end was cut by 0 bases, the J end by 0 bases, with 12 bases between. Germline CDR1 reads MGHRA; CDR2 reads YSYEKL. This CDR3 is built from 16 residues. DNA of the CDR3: TGCGCCAGCAGCCAAGATCCCGGTCCCGGCTCCTACGAGCAGTACTTC. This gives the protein CASSQDPGPGSYEQYF.

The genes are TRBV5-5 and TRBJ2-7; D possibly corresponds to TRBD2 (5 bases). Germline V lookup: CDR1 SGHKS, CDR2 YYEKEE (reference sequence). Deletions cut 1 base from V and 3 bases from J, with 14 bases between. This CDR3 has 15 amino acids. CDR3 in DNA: TGTGCCAGCAGCTTGCAATGGGTAGCGAGCTACGAGCAGTACGTC. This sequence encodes CASSLQWVASYEQYV.